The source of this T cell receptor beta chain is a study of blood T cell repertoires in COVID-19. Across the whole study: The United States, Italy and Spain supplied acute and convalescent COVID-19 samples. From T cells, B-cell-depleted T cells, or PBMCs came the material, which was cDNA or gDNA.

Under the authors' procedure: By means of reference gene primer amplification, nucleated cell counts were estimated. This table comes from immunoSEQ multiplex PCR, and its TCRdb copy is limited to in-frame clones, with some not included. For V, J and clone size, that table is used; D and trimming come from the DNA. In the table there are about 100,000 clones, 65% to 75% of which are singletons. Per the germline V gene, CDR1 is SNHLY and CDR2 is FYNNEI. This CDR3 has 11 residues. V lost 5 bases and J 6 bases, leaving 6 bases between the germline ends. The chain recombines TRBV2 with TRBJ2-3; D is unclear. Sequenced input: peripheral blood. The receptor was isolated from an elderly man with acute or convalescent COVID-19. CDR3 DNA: TGTGCCAGCAGTCCCCGTGATACGCAGTATTTT. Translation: CASSPRDTQYF.